Each of the 26 T cell receptor beta chains below was sequenced from the same sample in a study of cytomegalovirus exposure and HLA in healthy donors. The assay was immunoSEQ multiplex PCR, and TCRdb's table has in-frame clones only and misses some. The table includes under 250,000 clones, under 95% detected once. Sequencing was done on a sample of PBMCs. Receptors were obtained from a woman aged 18-29 years in good health and CMV-seronegative.

This clone was recorded a few times. The V gene is TRBV11-2, the J gene TRBJ1-3; D gene unclear. The V end was cut by 5 bases, the J end by 2 bases, with 10 bases between. The germline V gene has CDR1 SGHAT and CDR2 FQNNGV. The CDR3 is 14 residues long. CDR3 region: CASSLGVTGNTIYF. The CDR3 DNA is TGTGCCAGCAGCCTCGGGGTCACTGGAAACACCATATATTTT.

This sequence joins TRBV6-1 and TRBJ1-1; no clear D gene. The CDR3 is made up of 13 amino acids. Trimming pared 4 bases from V and 5 bases from J, leaving 11 bases between. Germline V CDR1 and CDR2: MNHNS, SASEGT. The CDR3 loop is CASSAAGNTEAFF. The CDR3 region has the DNA TGTGCCAGCAGTGCCGCGGGTAATACTGAAGCTTTCTTT.

The V gene is TRBV5-4, the J gene TRBJ2-7; D gene unclear. Germline CDR1 SGHNT, CDR2 YYREEE (reference sequence). The ends were cut back, 1 base at V and 1 base at J, with 9 bases in the middle. The CDR3 contains 14 residues. CDR3 sequence (DNA): TGTGCCAGCAGCTTGTCGCACAGATCCTACGAGCAGTACTTC. As protein: CASSLSHRSYEQYF.

The chain carries TRBV5-1 and TRBJ2-1; 7 nucleotides line up with TRBD2. CDR3 size: 15 residues. Losses at the gene ends were 3 bases for V and 6 bases for J; bases not matched to a gene: 9. Germline assignment: CDR1 SGHRS and CDR2 YFSETQ. CDR3 amino acids: CASSSGLVRGNEQFF. The CDR3 DNA follows: TGCGCCAGCAGCTCCGGACTAGTGAGGGGCAATGAGCAGTTCTTC.

The V and J genes are TRBV28 and TRBJ1-3, with 12 positions matching TRBD1. J was trimmed by 4 bases and V by 7 bases; bases with no gene match: 8. Germline CDR1 reads MDHEN; CDR2 reads SYDVKM. The CDR3 covers 16 residues. The CDR3 DNA reads as TGTGCCAGCATTCTTGGGACAGGGGGCCGAGGAAACACCATATATTTT. Residues: CASILGTGGRGNTIYF.

This sequence joins TRBV19 and TRBJ2-3; 13 nucleotides agree with TRBD2. With V trimmed by 9 bases and J by 4 bases, 4 bases remained unmatched. This CDR3 contains 14 residues. Germline CDR1 is LNHDA and CDR2 is SQIVND (reference sequence). Here the CDR3 reads CASGLAGVSDTQYF. CDR3 DNA sequence: TGTGCCAGCGGACTAGCGGGAGTTTCAGATACGCAGTATTTT. Full variable domain (remainder filled in from reference TRBV19 and TRBJ2-3): DGGITQSPKYLFRKEGQNVTLSCEQNLNHDAMYWYRQDPGQGLRLIYYSQIVNDFQKGDIAEGYSVSREKKESFPLTVTSAQKNPTAFYLCASGLAGVSDTQYFGPGTRLTVL.

This rearrangement joins TRBV6-1 to TRBJ2-1; 10 bases align to TRBD2. The V gene's germline CDR1 is MNHNS and CDR2 SASEGT. V lost 8 bases, J lost 1 base, and 5 bases stayed unmatched. The CDR3 consists of 15 residues. The CDR3 reads CASRSSGRSYNEQFF. As DNA, the CDR3 is TGTGCCAGCCGCTCTAGCGGGAGATCCTACAATGAGCAGTTCTTC.

The rearrangement links TRBV5-1 to TRBJ2-4; 9 bases match TRBD1. The CDR3 sequence is 15 residues long. The V segment lost 4 bases and the J segment 4 bases; nucleotides outside the gene matches: 6. In germline, CDR1 is SGHRS, CDR2 YFSETQ. DNA of the CDR3: TGCGCCAGCAGCCTAGGACAGGGGTCTAAAAACATTCAGTACTTC. This sequence encodes CASSLGQGSKNIQYF.

Here the CDR3 DNA reads TGTGCCAGCAGTGAATTACCAATTACAACGACAGGGGTAGGAAACACCATATATTTT. Protein: CASSELPITTTGVGNTIYF. The chain recombines TRBV2 with TRBJ1-3; 8 bases agree with TRBD1. The junction had 16 bases not matched to a gene; V was cut back by 2 bases and J by 4 bases. The CDR3 sequence is 19 residues long. Germline V lookup: CDR1 SNHLY, CDR2 FYNNEI.

Written as DNA, the CDR3 is TGTGCCAGCAGCTTAGGAGGGCTAGCGGGGGGGAGAGATACGCAGTATTTT. It is translated as CASSLGGLAGGRDTQYF. The chain combines TRBV7-2 with TRBJ2-3; 12 bases match TRBD2. Trimming removed 1 base from V and 5 bases from J; junction bases left unmatched: 7. Germline V gene data show CDR1 as SGHTA and CDR2 as FQGNSA. This CDR3 is built from 17 residues.

The chain uses TRBV4-1 and TRBJ2-7, with D perhaps matching TRBD1 (5 bases). V was pared by 4 bases and J by 4 bases, with 14 bases between. This CDR3 has 14 residues. The germline V gene has CDR1 MGHRA and CDR2 YSYEKL. For the CDR3, the DNA is TGCGCCAGCAGCCTTACCTCAGGGTTGTACGAGCAGTACTTC. It yields the protein CASSLTSGLYEQYF.

The chain uses TRBV18 and TRBJ1-2, with TRBD1 matching over 9 bases. This CDR3 contains 18 residues. CDR1 is KGHSH and CDR2 is LQKENI in the germline V gene. The J segment lost 3 bases and the V segment lost 1 base, leaving 12 bases of the junction unmatched. The DNA for the CDR3 is TGTGCCAGCTCACCACTACCGGACAGGGGAAATGATGACTATGGCTACACCTTC. This codes for CASSPLPDRGNDDYGYTF.

The genes are TRBV18 and TRBJ2-5; possible D gene TRBD1, 5 bases. Deletions cut 3 bases from V and 3 bases from J, with 11 bases between. The CDR3 has 14 residues. Germline CDR1 reads KGHSH; CDR2 reads LQKENI. The CDR3 DNA is TGTGCCAGCTCACCCTTAGCCAGGGAAGAGACCCAGTACTTC. Protein: CASSPLAREETQYF.

V gene TRBV27 combines with J gene TRBJ1-2, with 9 bases lining up with TRBD1. This CDR3 has 17 amino acids. The germline gives CDR1 MNHEY, CDR2 SMNVEV (reference sequence). The V segment lost 5 bases and the J segment 6 bases; nucleotides outside the gene matches: 16. The CDR3 spells CASSPFSQGARGHGYTF. CDR3 sequence (DNA): TGTGCCAGCAGTCCCTTTTCACAGGGGGCGAGGGGACATGGCTACACCTTC.

The chain uses TRBV30 and TRBJ1-5, with TRBD1 identical over 9 bases. The CDR3 contains 13 residues. V was clipped by 2 bases and J by 9 bases; unmatched bases: 5. Germline CDR1 is GTSNPN and CDR2 is SVGIG (reference sequence). CDR3 in amino acids: CAWSRQGEGPQHF. The CDR3 coding sequence is TGTGCCTGGAGTAGACAGGGGGAGGGGCCCCAGCATTTT.

CDR3 DNA: TGTGCCAGCAGCCTCCCGACAGGTTCCGACACTGAAGCTTTCTTT. Its protein is CASSLPTGSDTEAFF. This chain connects TRBV7-8 to TRBJ1-1; possibly TRBD1 for D (6 bases). Per germline, CDR1 SGHVS and CDR2 FQNEAQ. V lost 5 bases and J 3 bases, leaving 16 bases between the germline ends. The CDR3 is 15 amino acids. Variable domain in full (rest from reference TRBV7-8 and TRBJ1-1): GAGVSQSPRYKVAKRGQDVALRCDPISGHVSLFWYQQALGQGPEFLTYFQNEAQLDKSGLPSDRFFAERPEGSVSTLKIQRTQQEDSAVYLCASSLPTGSDTEAFFGQGTRLTVV.

This clone was counted once. The rearrangement links TRBV7-9 to TRBJ2-2; unclear D gene. The CDR3 length is 15 residues. The V gene lost 3 bases and the J gene lost 0 bases, with 8 bases spanning the gap. Looked up from germline, CDR1 is SEHNR and CDR2 is FQNEAQ (reference sequence). CDR3 sequence reads: CASSFASANTGELFF. CDR3 DNA: TGTGCCAGCAGCTTTGCTAGTGCGAACACCGGGGAGCTGTTTTTT.

This clone appeared once. The DNA of the CDR3 is TGTGCCAGCAGCGCAGACAGCAATGAGCAGTTCTTC. This codes for CASSADSNEQFF. The J gene is TRBJ2-1, the V gene TRBV7-6; perhaps TRBD1 as D (5 bases). Germline-derived CDR1 and CDR2 are SGHVS and FNYEAQ. CDR3 length: 12 amino acids. V was clipped by 5 bases and J by 6 bases, with 8 bases between them. The full variable domain, rest sourced from reference TRBV7-6 and TRBJ2-1, is GAGVSQSPRYKVTKRGQDVALRCDPISGHVSLYWYRQALGQGPEFLTYFNYEAQQDKSGLPNDRFSAERPEGSISTLTIQRTEQRDSAMYRCASSADSNEQFFGPGTRLTVL.

The chain recombines TRBV11-2 with TRBJ2-3, with 11 bases fitting TRBD2. V lost 3 bases and J lost 10; bases outside the gene matches: 9. This CDR3 is built from 15 residues. Germline V gene data show CDR1 as SGHAT and CDR2 as FQNNGV. The CDR3 bases are TGTGCCAGCAGCTTCGCTAGCGGGAGGCCCGTCGCGCAGTATTTT. Amino acid sequence: CASSFASGRPVAQYF.

In this sample, this clone turned up a few times. This chain connects TRBV2 to TRBJ1-3; possibly TRBD1 for D (6 bases). CDR1 is SNHLY and CDR2 is FYNNEI in the germline V gene. The CDR3 has 14 residues. V was clipped by 4 bases and J by 3 bases, with 10 bases between them. The CDR3 sequence is CASSARGYGNTIYF. CDR3 in DNA: TGTGCCAGCAGTGCCAGGGGCTATGGAAACACCATATATTTT. Filled out from reference TRBV2 and TRBJ1-3, the complete variable domain reads EPEVTQTPSHQVTQMGQEVILRCVPISNHLYFYWYRQILGQKVEFLVSFYNNEISEKSEIFDDQFSVERPDGSNFTLKIRSTKLEDSAMYFCASSARGYGNTIYFGEGSWLTVV.

V usage is TRBV4-1 and J usage is TRBJ2-5; 11 bases match TRBD2. CDR1 MGHRA and CDR2 YSYEKL come from the germline V gene. Trimming removed 0 bases from V and 5 bases from J; junction bases left unmatched: 14. The CDR3 consists of 19 residues. The CDR3 loop reads CASSQEPYSGRVVAETQYF. The CDR3 nucleotides read TGCGCCAGCAGCCAAGAACCCTATAGCGGGAGGGTGGTAGCGGAGACCCAGTACTTC.

This chain links TRBV18 with TRBJ2-1, with D maybe TRBD1 (7 bases). This CDR3 has 13 residues. V was pared by 3 bases and J by 15 bases, with 18 bases between. CDR1 KGHSH and CDR2 LQKENI come from the germline V gene. CDR3 amino acids: CASSPTQRQGGFF. Written as DNA, the CDR3 is TGTGCCAGCTCACCCACCCAGAGACAGGGAGGGTTCTTC.

Here the CDR3 DNA reads TGTGCCAGCAGTGACGCAGATACGCAGTATTTT. Residues: CASSDADTQYF. The genes are TRBV2 and TRBJ2-3; no reliable D call. Germline V gene data show CDR1 as SNHLY and CDR2 as FYNNEI. The CDR3 runs 11 residues. V was clipped by 3 bases and J by 4 bases, with 2 bases between them.

The rearrangement uses TRBV5-4 and TRBJ2-1, with 8 bases matching TRBD2. The V gene's germline CDR1 is SGHNT and CDR2 YYREEE (reference sequence). V was clipped by 0 bases and J by 13 bases; unmatched bases: 15. The CDR3 is made up of 16 amino acids. CDR3 bases: TGTGCCAGCAGCTTGGGTGGCGGGAGGCCTCACGGGGATCAGTTCTTC. This encodes CASSLGGGRPHGDQFF.

The chain uses TRBV30 and TRBJ2-7; D not certain. The CDR3 runs 13 residues. The V gene lost 7 bases and the J gene lost 6 bases, with 19 bases spanning the gap. Germline CDR1 reads GTSNPN; CDR2 reads SVGIG (reference sequence). CDR3 bases: TGTGCCTCCTCGTACTCTTATACCCTCGAGCAGTACTTC. Its protein product is CASSYSYTLEQYF.

The chain recombines TRBV25-1 with TRBJ1-2; D not resolved. CDR3 length: 14 residues. V was cut by 6 bases and J by 0 bases, with 11 bases left in between. Germline V gene sequence: CDR1 MGHDK, CDR2 SYGVNS. The CDR3 here is CASRSRPPNYGYTF. The CDR3, as DNA: TGTGCCAGCAGGTCCAGGCCTCCTAACTATGGCTACACCTTC.